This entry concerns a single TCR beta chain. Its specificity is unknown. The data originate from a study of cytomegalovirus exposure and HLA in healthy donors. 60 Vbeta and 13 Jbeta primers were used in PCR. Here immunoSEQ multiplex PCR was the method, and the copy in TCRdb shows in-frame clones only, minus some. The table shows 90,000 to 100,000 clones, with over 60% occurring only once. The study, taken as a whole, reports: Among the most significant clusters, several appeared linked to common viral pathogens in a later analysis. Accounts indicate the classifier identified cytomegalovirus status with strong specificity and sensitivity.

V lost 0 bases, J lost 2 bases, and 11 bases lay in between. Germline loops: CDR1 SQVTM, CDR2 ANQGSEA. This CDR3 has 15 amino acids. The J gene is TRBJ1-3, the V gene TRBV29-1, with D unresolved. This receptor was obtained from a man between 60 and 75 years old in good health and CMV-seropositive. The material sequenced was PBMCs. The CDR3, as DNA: TGCAGCGTTGAAGAACCGGGAGTTCCTGGAAACACCATATATTTT. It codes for CSVEEPGVPGNTIYF.